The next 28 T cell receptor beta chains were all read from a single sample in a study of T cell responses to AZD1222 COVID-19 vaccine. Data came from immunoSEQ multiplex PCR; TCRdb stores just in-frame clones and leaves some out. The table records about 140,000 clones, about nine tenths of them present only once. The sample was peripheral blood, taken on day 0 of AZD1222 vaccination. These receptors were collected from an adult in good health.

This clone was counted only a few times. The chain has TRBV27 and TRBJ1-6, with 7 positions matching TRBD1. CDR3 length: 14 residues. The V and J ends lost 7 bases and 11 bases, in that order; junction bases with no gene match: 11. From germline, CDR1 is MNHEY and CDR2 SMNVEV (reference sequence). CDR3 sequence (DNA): TGTGCCAGCACCTGGGACAGCCTAGCAGCACCCCTCCACTTT. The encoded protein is CASTWDSLAAPLHF.

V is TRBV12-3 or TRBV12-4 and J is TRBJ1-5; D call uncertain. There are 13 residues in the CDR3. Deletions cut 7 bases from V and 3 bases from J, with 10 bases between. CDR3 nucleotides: TGTGCCAGCAAGTACAGCCTCAATCAGCCCCAGCATTTT. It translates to CASKYSLNQPQHF.

CDR3 protein: CASSLGQGLSYEQYF. The DNA for the CDR3 is TGTGCCAGCAGCTTAGGACAGGGACTTTCCTACGAGCAGTACTTC. The J gene is TRBJ2-7, the V gene TRBV7-8, with D possibly matching TRBD1 (7 bases). This CDR3 contains 15 residues. The V and J ends lost 1 base and 1 base respectively, with 11 bases between them. Per germline, CDR1 SGHVS and CDR2 FQNEAQ.

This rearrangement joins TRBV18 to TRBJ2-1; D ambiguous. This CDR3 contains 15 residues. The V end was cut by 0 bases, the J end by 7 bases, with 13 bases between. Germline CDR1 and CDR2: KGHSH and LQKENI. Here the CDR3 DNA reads TGTGCCAGCTCACCACCCGGTCCAGCCCTGAATGAGCAGTTCTTC. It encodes CASSPPGPALNEQFF.

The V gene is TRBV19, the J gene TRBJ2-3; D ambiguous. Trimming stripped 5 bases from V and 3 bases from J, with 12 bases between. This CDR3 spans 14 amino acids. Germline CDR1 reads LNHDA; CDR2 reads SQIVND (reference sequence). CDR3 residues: CASSRNLGTDTQYF. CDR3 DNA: TGTGCCAGTAGTCGAAACCTGGGGACAGATACGCAGTATTTT.

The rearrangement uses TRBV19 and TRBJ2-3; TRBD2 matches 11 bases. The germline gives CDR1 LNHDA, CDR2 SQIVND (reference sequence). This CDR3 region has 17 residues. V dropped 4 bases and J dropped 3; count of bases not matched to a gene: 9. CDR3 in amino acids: CASSKPSGRSITDTQYF. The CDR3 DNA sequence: TGTGCCAGTAGTAAACCTAGCGGGAGGTCTATAACAGATACGCAGTATTTT.

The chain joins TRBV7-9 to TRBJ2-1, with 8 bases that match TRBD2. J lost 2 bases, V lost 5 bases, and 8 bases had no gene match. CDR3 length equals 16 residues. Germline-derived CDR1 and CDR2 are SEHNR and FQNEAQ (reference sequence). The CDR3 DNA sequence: TGTGCCAGCAGCCTTGAAGGTAGCGGGACCTACAATGAGCAGTTCTTC. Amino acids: CASSLEGSGTYNEQFF.

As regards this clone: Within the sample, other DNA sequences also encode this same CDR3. The CDR3: CASSLSGALGTEAFF. The CDR3 DNA sequence: TGTGCCAGCAGTTTATCGGGGGCCCTGGGCACTGAAGCTTTCTTT. The rearrangement joins TRBV27 to TRBJ1-1; TRBD1 might be the D (6 bases). The germline CDR1 and CDR2 sequences are MNHEY and SMNVEV (reference sequence). The CDR3 covers 15 residues. Between the trimmed V and J ends, which lost 0 bases and 4 bases, there was a span of 12 bases.

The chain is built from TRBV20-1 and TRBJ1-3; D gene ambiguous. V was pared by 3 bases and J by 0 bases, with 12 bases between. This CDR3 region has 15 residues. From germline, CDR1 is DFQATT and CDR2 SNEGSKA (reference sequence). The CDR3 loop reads CSASYGRSSGNTIYF. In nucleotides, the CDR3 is TGCAGTGCTAGTTACGGCCGCAGCTCTGGAAACACCATATATTTT.

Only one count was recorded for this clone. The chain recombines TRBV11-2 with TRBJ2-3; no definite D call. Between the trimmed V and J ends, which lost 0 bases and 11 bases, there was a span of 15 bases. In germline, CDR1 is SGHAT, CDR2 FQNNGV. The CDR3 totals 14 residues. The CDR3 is CASSLDNERTRQYF. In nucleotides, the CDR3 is TGTGCCAGCAGCTTAGATAACGAGCGAACTCGGCAGTATTTT. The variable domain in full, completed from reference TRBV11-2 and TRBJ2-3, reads EAGVAQSPRYKIIEKRQSVAFWCNPISGHATLYWYQQILGQGPKLLIQFQNNGVVDDSQLPKDRFSAERLKGVDSTLKIQPAKLEDSAVYLCASSLDNERTRQYFGPGTRLTVL.

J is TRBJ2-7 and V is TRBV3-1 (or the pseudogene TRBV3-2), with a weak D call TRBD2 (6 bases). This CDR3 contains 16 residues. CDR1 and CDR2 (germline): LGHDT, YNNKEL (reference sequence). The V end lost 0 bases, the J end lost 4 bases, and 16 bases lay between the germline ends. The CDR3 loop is CASSQDLGPRGYEQYF. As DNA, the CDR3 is TGTGCCAGCAGCCAAGATCTAGGACCTCGGGGGTACGAGCAGTACTTC.

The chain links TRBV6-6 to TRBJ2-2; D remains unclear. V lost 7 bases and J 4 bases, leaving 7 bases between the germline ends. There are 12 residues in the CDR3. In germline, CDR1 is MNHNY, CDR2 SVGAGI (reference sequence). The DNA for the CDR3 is TGTGCCAGCATAGGAAGCACCGGGGAGCTGTTTTTT. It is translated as CASIGSTGELFF.

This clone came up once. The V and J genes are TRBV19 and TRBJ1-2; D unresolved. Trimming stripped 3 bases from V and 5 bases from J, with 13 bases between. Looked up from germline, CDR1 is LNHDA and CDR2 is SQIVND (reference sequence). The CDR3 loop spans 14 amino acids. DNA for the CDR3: TGTGCCAGTAGTATTACGGTCGGCCCATATGGCTACACCTTC. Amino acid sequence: CASSITVGPYGYTF.

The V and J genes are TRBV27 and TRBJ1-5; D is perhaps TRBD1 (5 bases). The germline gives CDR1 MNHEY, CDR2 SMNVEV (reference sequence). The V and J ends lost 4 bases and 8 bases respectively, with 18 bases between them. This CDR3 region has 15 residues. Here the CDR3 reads CASSSPRDSSKPQHF. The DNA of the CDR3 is TGTGCCAGCAGTTCCCCCCGGGACTCTAGTAAGCCCCAGCATTTT.

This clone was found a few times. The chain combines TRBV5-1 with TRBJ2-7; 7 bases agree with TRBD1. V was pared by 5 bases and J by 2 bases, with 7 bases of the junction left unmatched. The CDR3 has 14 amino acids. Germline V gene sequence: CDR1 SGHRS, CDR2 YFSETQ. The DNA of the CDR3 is TGCGCCAGCAGTTCCGGGACAGCGACCTACGAGCAGTACTTC. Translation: CASSSGTATYEQYF.

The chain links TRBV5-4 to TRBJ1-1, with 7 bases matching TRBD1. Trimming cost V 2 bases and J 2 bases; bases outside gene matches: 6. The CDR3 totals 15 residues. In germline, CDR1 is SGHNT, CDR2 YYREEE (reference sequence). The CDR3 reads CASSFTGAGNTEAFF. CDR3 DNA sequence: TGTGCCAGCAGCTTCACAGGGGCGGGAAACACTGAAGCTTTCTTT.

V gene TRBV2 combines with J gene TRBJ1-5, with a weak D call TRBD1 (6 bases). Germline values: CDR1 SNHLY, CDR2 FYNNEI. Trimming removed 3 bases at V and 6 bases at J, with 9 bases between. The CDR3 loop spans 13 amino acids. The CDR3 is CASSDRGSQPQHF. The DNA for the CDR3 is TGTGCCAGCAGTGACAGGGGTAGTCAGCCCCAGCATTTT.

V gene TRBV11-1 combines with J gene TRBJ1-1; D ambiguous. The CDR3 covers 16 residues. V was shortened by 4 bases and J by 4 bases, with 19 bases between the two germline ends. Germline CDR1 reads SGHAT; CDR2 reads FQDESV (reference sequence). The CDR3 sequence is CASSSRGYRESTEAFF. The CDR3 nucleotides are TGTGCCAGCAGCTCCAGAGGTTATAGAGAGAGCACTGAAGCTTTCTTT. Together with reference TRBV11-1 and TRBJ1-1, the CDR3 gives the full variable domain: EAEVAQSPRYKITEKSQAVAFWCDPISGHATLYWYRQILGQGPELLVQFQDESVVDDSQLPKDRFSAERLKGVDSTLKIQPAELGDSAMYLCASSSRGYRESTEAFFGQGTRLTVV.

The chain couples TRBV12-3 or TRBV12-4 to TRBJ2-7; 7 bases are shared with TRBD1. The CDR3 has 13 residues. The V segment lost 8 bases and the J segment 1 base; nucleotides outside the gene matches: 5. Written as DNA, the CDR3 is TGTGCCAGCCTAGACAGGGCTTCCTACGAGCAGTACTTC. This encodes CASLDRASYEQYF.

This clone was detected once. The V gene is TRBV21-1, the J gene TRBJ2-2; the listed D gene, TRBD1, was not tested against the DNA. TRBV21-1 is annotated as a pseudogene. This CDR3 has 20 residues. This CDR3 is CASSKDSRDRAPLITGELFF. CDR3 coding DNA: TGTGCCAGCAGCAAAGACAGTAGGGACAGGGCACCCTTGATTACCGGGGAGCTGTTTTTT.

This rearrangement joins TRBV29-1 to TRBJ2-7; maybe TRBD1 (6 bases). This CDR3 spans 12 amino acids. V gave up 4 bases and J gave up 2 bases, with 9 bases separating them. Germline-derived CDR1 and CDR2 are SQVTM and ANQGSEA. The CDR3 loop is CSVGTGTYEQYF. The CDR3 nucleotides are TGCAGCGTTGGAACAGGGACCTACGAGCAGTACTTC.

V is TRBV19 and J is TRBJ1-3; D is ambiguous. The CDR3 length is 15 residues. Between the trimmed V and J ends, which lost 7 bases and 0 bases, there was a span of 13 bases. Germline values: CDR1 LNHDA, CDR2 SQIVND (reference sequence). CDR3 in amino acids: CASIPGISSGNTIYF. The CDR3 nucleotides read TGTGCCAGTATCCCCGGCATAAGCTCTGGAAACACCATATATTTT.

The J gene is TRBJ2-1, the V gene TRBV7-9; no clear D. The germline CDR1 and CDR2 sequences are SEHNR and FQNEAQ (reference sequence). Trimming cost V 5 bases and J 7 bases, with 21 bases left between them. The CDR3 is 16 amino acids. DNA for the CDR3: TGTGCCAGCAGCCCCAGTTTAGCACCCGGCTCGAATGAGCAGTTCTTC. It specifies CASSPSLAPGSNEQFF.

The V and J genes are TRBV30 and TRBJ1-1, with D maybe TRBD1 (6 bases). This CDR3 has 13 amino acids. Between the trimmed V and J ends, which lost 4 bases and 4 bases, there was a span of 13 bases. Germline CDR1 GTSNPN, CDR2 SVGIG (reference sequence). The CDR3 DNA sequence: TGTGCCTGGATGAGGAGGGGGACCACTGAAGCTTTCTTT. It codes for CAWMRRGTTEAFF.

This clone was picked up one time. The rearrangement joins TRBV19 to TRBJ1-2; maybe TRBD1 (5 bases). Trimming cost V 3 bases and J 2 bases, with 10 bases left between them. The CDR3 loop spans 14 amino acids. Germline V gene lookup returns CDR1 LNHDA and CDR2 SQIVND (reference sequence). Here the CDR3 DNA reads TGTGCCAGTAGTATTGGGACTCAAAACTATGGCTACACCTTC. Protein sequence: CASSIGTQNYGYTF.

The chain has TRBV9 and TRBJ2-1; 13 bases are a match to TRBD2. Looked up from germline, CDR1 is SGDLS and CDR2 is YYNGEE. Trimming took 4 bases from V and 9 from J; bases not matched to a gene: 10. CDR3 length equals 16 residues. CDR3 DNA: TGTGCCAGCAGCCAAGGACTAGCGGGAGAGTCGGGTGAGCAGTTCTTC. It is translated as CASSQGLAGESGEQFF. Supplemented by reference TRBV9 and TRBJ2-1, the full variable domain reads DSGVTQTPKHLITATGQRVTLRCSPRSGDLSVYWYQQSLDQGLQFLIQYYNGEERAKGNILERFSAQQFPDLHSELNLSSLELGDSALYFCASSQGLAGESGEQFFGPGTRLTVL.

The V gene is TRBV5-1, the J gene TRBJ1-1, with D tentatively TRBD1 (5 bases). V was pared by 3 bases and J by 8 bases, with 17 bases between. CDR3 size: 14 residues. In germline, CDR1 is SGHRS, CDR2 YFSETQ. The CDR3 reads CASSSARGEVEAFF. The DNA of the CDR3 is TGCGCCAGCAGCTCGGCCCGGGGGGAAGTGGAAGCTTTCTTT.

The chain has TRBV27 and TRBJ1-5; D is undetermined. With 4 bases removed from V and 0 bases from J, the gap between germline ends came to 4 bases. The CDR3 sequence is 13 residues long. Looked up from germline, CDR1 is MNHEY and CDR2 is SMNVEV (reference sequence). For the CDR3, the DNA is TGTGCCAGCAGTTCTTATAGCAATCAGCCCCAGCATTTT. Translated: CASSSYSNQPQHF.